The clone carrying this T cell receptor (beta chain) appeared a single time. What it binds is unknown. Naive CD4+ cells had CD25+ Tregs removed. Constant-region reverse primers amplified full-length variable regions, followed by semi-nested Nested Universal Primer A PCR. TCRdb reprocessed the 5' RACE reads via MiXCR and lists one record per CDR3 protein. The profile shows more than 10,000 distinct CDR3 sequences, 23% of them singletons. Study conclusions and caveats: Tumor-infiltrating Treg TCR alpha and beta sequences overlapped most with tumor naive CD4+ T cells, then blood naive.

The V and J ends lost 4 bases and 7 bases, in that order; junction bases with no gene match: 6. The CDR3 consists of 14 residues. The receptor's source is a female donor with breast cancer. Sample: naive CD4+ T cells sorted from blood. Subset specified: naive CD4+ T cells, CD4+CD45RA+CD25-. The chain is built from TRBV12-3 or TRBV12-4 and TRBJ2-3, with 9 bases matching TRBD2. CDR3 sequence reads: CASSSVASGNTQYF. For the CDR3, the DNA is TGTGCCAGCAGTTCTGTGGCTAGCGGGAATACGCAGTATTTT.